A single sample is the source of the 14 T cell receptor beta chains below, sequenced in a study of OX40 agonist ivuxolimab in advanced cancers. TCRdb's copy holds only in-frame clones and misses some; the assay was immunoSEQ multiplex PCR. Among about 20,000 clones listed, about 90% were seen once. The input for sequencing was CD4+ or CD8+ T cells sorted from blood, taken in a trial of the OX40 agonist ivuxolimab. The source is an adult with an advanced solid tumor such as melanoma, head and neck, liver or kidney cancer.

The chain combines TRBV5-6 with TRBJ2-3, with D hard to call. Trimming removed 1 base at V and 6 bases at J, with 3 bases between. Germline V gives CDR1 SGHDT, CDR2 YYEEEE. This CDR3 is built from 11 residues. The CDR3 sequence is CASSLYDTQYF. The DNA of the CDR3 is TGTGCCAGCAGCTTGTATGATACGCAGTATTTT.

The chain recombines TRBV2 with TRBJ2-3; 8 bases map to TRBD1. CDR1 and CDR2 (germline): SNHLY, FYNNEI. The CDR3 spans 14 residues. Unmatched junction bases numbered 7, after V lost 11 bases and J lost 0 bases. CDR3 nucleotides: TGTGCCGCCCCAGGGGGCACTAGCACAGATACGCAGTATTTT. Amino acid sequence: CAAPGGTSTDTQYF.

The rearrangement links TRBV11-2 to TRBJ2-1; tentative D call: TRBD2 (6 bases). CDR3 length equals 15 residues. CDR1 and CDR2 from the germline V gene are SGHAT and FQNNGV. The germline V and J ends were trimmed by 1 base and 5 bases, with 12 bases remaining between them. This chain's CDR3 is CASSLVGGKNNEQFF. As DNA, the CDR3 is TGTGCCAGCAGCTTAGTGGGCGGGAAAAACAATGAGCAGTTCTTC. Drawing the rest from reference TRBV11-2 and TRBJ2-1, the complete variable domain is EAGVAQSPRYKIIEKRQSVAFWCNPISGHATLYWYQQILGQGPKLLIQFQNNGVVDDSQLPKDRFSAERLKGVDSTLKIQPAKLEDSAVYLCASSLVGGKNNEQFFGPGTRLTVL.

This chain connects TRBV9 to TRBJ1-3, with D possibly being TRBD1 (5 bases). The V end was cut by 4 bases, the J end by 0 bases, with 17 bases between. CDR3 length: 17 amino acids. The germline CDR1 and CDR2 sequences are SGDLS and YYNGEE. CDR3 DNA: TGTGCCAGCAGCCGGACGCGACAGCCGAACTCTGGAAACACCATATATTTT. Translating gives CASSRTRQPNSGNTIYF. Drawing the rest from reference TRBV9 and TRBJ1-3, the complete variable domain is DSGVTQTPKHLITATGQRVTLRCSPRSGDLSVYWYQQSLDQGLQFLIQYYNGEERAKGNILERFSAQQFPDLHSELNLSSLELGDSALYFCASSRTRQPNSGNTIYFGEGSWLTVV.

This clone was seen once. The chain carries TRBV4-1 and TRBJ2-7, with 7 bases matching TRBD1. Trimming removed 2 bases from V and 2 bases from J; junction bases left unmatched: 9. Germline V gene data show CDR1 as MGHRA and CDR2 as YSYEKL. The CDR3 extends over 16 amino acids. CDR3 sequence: CASSQWGTDRTYEQYF. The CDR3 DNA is TGCGCCAGCAGCCAATGGGGGACAGACCGTACCTACGAGCAGTACTTC.

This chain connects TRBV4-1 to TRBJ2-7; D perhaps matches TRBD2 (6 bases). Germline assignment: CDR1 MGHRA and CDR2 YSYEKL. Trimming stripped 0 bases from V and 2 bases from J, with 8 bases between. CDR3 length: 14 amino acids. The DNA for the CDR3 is TGCGCCAGCAGCCAAGAGGGGACTCCCTACGAGCAGTACTTC. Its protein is CASSQEGTPYEQYF.

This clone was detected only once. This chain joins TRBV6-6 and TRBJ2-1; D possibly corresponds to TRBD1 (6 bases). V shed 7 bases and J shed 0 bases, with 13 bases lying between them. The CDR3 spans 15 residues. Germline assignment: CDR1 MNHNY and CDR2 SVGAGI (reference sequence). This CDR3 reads CASTPDRPSYNEQFF. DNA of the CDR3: TGTGCCAGCACCCCCGACAGGCCCTCCTACAATGAGCAGTTCTTC.

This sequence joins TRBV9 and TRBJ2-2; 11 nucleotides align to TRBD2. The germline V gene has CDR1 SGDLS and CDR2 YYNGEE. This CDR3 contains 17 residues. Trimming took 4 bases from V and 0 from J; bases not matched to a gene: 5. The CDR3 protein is CASSPRLAGTNTGELFF. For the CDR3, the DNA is TGTGCCAGCAGCCCTCGACTAGCGGGAACGAACACCGGGGAGCTGTTTTTT. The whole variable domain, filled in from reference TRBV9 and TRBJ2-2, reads DSGVTQTPKHLITATGQRVTLRCSPRSGDLSVYWYQQSLDQGLQFLIQYYNGEERAKGNILERFSAQQFPDLHSELNLSSLELGDSALYFCASSPRLAGTNTGELFFGEGSRLTVL.

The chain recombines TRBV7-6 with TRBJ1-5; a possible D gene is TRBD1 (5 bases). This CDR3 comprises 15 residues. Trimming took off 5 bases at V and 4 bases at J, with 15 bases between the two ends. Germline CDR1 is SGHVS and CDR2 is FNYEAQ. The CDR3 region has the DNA TGTGCCAGCAGCCCCCAGATAGGGGTAAATCAGCCCCAGCATTTT. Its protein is CASSPQIGVNQPQHF.

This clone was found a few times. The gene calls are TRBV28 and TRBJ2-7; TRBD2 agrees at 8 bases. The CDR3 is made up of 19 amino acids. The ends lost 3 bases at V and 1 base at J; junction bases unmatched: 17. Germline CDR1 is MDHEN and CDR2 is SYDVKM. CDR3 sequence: CASSFVAGGRPQISYEQYF. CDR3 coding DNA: TGTGCCAGCAGTTTCGTAGCGGGCGGGAGGCCTCAGATTTCCTACGAGCAGTACTTC.

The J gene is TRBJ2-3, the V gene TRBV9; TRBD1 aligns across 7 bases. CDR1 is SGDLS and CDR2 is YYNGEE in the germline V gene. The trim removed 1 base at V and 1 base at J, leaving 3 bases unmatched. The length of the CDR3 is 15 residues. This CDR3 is CASSVTTGGTDTQYF. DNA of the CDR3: TGTGCCAGCAGCGTAACTACAGGGGGCACAGATACGCAGTATTTT.

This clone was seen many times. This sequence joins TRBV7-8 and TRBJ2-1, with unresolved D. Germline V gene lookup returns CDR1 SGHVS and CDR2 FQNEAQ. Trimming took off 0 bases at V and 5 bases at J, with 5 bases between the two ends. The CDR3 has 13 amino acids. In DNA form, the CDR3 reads TGTGCCAGCAGCTTAGCGCAGGACAATGAGCAGTTCTTC. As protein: CASSLAQDNEQFF.

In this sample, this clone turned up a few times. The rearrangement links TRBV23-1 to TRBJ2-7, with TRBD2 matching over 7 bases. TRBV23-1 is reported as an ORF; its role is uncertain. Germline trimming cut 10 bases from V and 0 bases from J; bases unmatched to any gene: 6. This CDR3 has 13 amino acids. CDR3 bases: TGCGCCACTCCGCGGGGGACCTCCTACGAGCAGTACTTC. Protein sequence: CATPRGTSYEQYF.

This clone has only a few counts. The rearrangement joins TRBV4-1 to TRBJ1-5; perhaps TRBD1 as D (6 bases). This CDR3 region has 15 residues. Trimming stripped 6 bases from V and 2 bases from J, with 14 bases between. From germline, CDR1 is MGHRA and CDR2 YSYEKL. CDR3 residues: CASRPTGSGNQPQHF. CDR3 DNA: TGCGCCAGCAGACCAACAGGGTCGGGCAATCAGCCCCAGCATTTT.